One T cell receptor beta chain is described in this entry. The data were obtained in a study of cytomegalovirus exposure and HLA in healthy donors. The CDR3 has 16 residues. Germline V lookup: CDR1 LGHNA, CDR2 YNFKEQ. V was shortened by 0 bases and J by 7 bases, with 18 bases between the two germline ends. PCR amplification relied on 60 Vbeta primers (plus 13 Jbeta primers). Original processing notes: In a later analysis, around 10 million of 83 million or so unique beta chains occurred in at least two donors. TCRdb keeps only in-frame clones here, not all; method: immunoSEQ multiplex PCR. The V and J calls and clone size were taken over from that table, and D and trimming were inferred from the DNA. This repertoire includes over 150,000 clones.

This clonotype was obtained from a boy younger than 18 in good health and CMV-seronegative. The sample was PBMCs. The rearrangement uses TRBV4-2 and TRBJ1-2; D not certain. The CDR3 DNA reads TGTGCCAGCAGCCAAGAGCTCTCCCTTTTTTTTAGTGGCTACACCTTC. It yields the protein CASSQELSLFFSGYTF.